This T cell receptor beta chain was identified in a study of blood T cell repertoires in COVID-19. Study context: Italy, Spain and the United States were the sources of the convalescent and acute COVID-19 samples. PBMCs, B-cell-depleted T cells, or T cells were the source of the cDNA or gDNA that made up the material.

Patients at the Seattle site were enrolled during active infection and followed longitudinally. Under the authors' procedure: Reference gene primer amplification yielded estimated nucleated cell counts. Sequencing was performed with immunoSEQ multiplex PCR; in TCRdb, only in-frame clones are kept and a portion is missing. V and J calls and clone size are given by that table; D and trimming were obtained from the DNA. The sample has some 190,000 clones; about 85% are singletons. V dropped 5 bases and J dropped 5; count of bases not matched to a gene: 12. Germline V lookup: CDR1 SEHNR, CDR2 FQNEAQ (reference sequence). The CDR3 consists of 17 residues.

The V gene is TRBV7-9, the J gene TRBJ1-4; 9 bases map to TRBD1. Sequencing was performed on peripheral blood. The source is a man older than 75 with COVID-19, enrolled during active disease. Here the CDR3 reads CASSQLGAGTGNEKLFF. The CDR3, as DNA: TGTGCCAGCAGCCAACTGGGCGCTGGGACAGGGAATGAAAAACTGTTTTTT.